The present T cell receptor beta chain was sequenced within a study of T cell repertoires in cytomegalovirus infection. Study at large: Public signatures in TCR beta pointed to CMV infection and matching HLA type.

With 6 bases clipped from V and 0 bases from J, the junction kept 3 bases outside the gene matches. The germline gives CDR1 MDHEN, CDR2 SYDVKM. There are 14 residues in the CDR3. Findings and caveats of the study: Identification of carriers of CMV plus the relevant HLA was performed using cumulative public TCR beta family frequency. Across the ex vivo response, the dominant clonotypes were HLA-C-restricted CMV-specific TCR beta clonotypes.

Notes on this clonotype: Its antigen remains unidentified.

TCRdb reprocessed the reads via MiXCR and lists one record per CDR3 protein. The sample carries roughly 230,000 distinct CDR3 sequences, about 15% recorded once. Specimen: CD8+ T cells from PBMCs. The V call is TRBV28, the J call TRBJ1-1; 8 bases match TRBD1. This TCR was sampled from a human donor in good health (CMV status not recorded). Some clones in this sample may be carry-over from other donors' samples. The CDR3: CASRTDRVNTEAFF. In DNA, the CDR3 is TGTGCCAGCAGGACGGACAGGGTGAACACTGAAGCTTTCTTT. Using reference TRBV28 and TRBJ1-1 for the parts outside the CDR3, the full variable domain is DVKVTQSSRYLVKRTGEKVFLECVQDMDHENMFWYRQDPGLGLRLIYFSYDVKMKEKGDIPEGYSVSREKKERFSLILESASTNQTSMYLCASRTDRVNTEAFFGQGTRLTVV.